These 9 T cell receptor beta chains came from one sample sequenced in a study of beta chain features in type 1 diabetes (dated 2018 in TCRdb). Overall results and qualifications from the work: In all four CD4+ subsets, TCRB CDR3 length was moderately but significantly shorter in type 1 diabetes patients.

Library preparation used the immunoSEQ multiplex PCR assay. The entire amount of isolated RNA was reverse transcribed using the High Capacity cDNA Reverse Transcription Kit, so the sequenced TCRB transcripts were expressed ones. TCRdb limited this immuneACCESS table to in-frame rearrangements with V and J called. A share of clones is missing; checked studies link under half to unresolved V genes, and the rest is unexplained. The table for this sample lists fewer than 450,000 clones; roughly 14% of them were counted only once. The top ten hold approximately 0.016% of the sample. Their antigen targets remain unknown. The sample was naive CD4+ T cells from blood. What the cell subset or site label conveys for this sample: true naive CD4+ T cells. Source of these receptors: a woman between 18 and 29 years old with type 1 diabetes.

The rearrangement uses TRBV7-8 and TRBJ2-7; D perhaps matches TRBD2 (6 bases). Germline values: CDR1 SGHVS, CDR2 FQNEAQ. The CDR3 is made up of 15 amino acids. The V end was cut by 2 bases, the J end by 0 bases, with 11 bases between. CDR3 protein: CASSLMASVSYEQYF. CDR3 bases: TGTGCCAGCAGCTTAATGGCTAGCGTCTCCTACGAGCAGTACTTC.

The rearrangement joins TRBV11-2 to TRBJ1-1; possibly TRBD1 for D (5 bases). The CDR3 is 14 residues long. CDR1 and CDR2 (germline): SGHAT, FQNNGV. Trimming removed 3 bases at V and 0 bases at J, with 8 bases between. The CDR3 sequence: CASSFTGVNTEAFF. CDR3 sequence (DNA): TGTGCCAGCAGCTTCACGGGGGTGAACACTGAAGCTTTCTTT.

The V gene is TRBV29-1, the J gene TRBJ2-4, with 10 bases lining up with TRBD1. V shed 5 bases and J 7 bases; nucleotides not matched to a gene: 8. Germline V gives CDR1 SQVTM, CDR2 ANQGSEA. The CDR3 length is 14 residues. CDR3 sequence reads: CSVQWTGGLNIQYF. In DNA, the CDR3 is TGCAGCGTTCAATGGACAGGGGGACTGAACATTCAGTACTTC.

The chain combines TRBV9 with TRBJ1-2; 9 nucleotides align to TRBD1. CDR3 length equals 14 residues. The germline V gene has CDR1 SGDLS and CDR2 YYNGEE. The ends lost 5 bases at V and 5 bases at J; junction bases unmatched: 7. CDR3 DNA: TGTGCCAGCAGAGCCGGGACAGGGATATATGGCTACACCTTC. This encodes CASRAGTGIYGYTF. The full variable domain, in which reference TRBV9 and TRBJ1-2 provide the parts outside the CDR3, is DSGVTQTPKHLITATGQRVTLRCSPRSGDLSVYWYQQSLDQGLQFLIQYYNGEERAKGNILERFSAQQFPDLHSELNLSSLELGDSALYFCASRAGTGIYGYTFGSGTRLTVV.

This clone has just a few counts. In nucleotides, the CDR3 is TGTGCCAGCAGCTTAGGGACAACGAGCTATGGCTACACCTTC. The encoded protein is CASSLGTTSYGYTF. V is TRBV5-6 and J is TRBJ1-2; TRBD1 is a possible D gene (6 bases). This CDR3 has 14 residues. Trimming took 2 bases from V and 4 from J, leaving 12 bases between them. CDR1 and CDR2 from the germline V gene are SGHDT and YYEEEE.

In its sample, this clone was seen a few times. The chain combines TRBV14 with TRBJ2-7; D is perhaps TRBD1 (5 bases). The V gene's germline CDR1 is SGHDN and CDR2 FVKESK. V was clipped by 1 base and J by 10 bases, with 11 bases between them. This CDR3 region has 12 residues. This CDR3 is CASSQGRGGQYV. The DNA for the CDR3 is TGTGCCAGCAGCCAAGGAAGGGGCGGACAGTACGTC.

The chain is built from TRBV2 and TRBJ2-1, with a tentative D call TRBD1 (6 bases). V lost 2 bases and J 14 bases, leaving 16 bases between the germline ends. From germline, CDR1 is SNHLY and CDR2 FYNNEI. This CDR3 is 13 amino acids long. DNA for the CDR3: TGTGCCAGCAGTGAATTCCCCTTCCCAGGGGAGTTCTTC. This codes for CASSEFPFPGEFF.

The rearrangement uses TRBV28 and TRBJ2-5; 12 nucleotides agree with TRBD2. Germline V CDR1 and CDR2: MDHEN, SYDVKM. The V and J ends lost 8 bases and 7 bases, in that order; junction bases with no gene match: 14. The CDR3 covers 16 residues. In DNA form, the CDR3 reads TGTGCCAGCTCTACTAGCGGGAGGCAACTCCCGGGGACCCAGTACTTC. This translates into CASSTSGRQLPGTQYF.

This sequence joins TRBV5-1 and TRBJ2-5, with TRBD1 identical over 9 bases. V shed 4 bases, J shed 5 bases, and the junction held 3 bases outside the gene matches. Germline lookup yields CDR1 SGHRS and CDR2 YFSETQ. The CDR3 consists of 13 residues. This CDR3 is CASSATGGETQYF. The CDR3 region has the DNA TGCGCCAGCAGCGCGACAGGGGGGGAGACCCAGTACTTC.